This T cell receptor (beta chain) was identified in a study of T cell repertoires in cytomegalovirus infection. Study-level findings and limits: Clonotype analysis showed dominance of the ex vivo response by HLA-C-restricted CMV-specific TCR beta clonotypes.

Note on this clonotype: Its antigen is not known.

This CDR3 spans 14 amino acids. Germline CDR1 reads SEHNR; CDR2 reads FQNEAQ (reference sequence). The germline V and J ends were trimmed by 5 bases and 7 bases, with 14 bases remaining between them. From the reads, TCRdb called clonotypes with MiXCR, one entry per CDR3 protein. This sample carries about 570,000 distinct CDR3 sequences, approximately 40% of them seen once, and the ten largest clones take around 46%. The source of this sequence is a human donor in good health (CMV status not recorded). Some clones in this sample may be carry-over from other donors' samples. The rearrangement uses TRBV7-9 and TRBJ1-4; a weak D match, TRBD1 (5 bases). The sequencing here drew on cultured PBMCs, taken from culture after CMV antigen stimulation. The CDR3 region is CASSPGGSREKLFF. CDR3 DNA sequence: TGTGCCAGCAGCCCGGGGGGGAGTCGTGAAAAACTGTTTTTT.